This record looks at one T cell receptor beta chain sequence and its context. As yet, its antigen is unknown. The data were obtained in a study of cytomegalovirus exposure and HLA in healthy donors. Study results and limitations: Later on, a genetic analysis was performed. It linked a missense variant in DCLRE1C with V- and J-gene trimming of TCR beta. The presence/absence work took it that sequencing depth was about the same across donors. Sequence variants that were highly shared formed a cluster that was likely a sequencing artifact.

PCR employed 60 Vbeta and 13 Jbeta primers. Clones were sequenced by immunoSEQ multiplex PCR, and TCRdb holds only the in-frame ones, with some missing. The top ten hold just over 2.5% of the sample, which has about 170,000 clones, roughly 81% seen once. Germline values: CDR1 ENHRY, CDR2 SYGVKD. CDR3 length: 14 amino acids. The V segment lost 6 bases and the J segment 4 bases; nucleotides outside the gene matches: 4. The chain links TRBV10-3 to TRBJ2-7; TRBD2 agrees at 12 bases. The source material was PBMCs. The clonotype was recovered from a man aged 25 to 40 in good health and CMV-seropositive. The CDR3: CAISLTSGSYEQYF. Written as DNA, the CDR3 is TGTGCCATCAGCCTGACTAGCGGGAGTTACGAGCAGTACTTC.